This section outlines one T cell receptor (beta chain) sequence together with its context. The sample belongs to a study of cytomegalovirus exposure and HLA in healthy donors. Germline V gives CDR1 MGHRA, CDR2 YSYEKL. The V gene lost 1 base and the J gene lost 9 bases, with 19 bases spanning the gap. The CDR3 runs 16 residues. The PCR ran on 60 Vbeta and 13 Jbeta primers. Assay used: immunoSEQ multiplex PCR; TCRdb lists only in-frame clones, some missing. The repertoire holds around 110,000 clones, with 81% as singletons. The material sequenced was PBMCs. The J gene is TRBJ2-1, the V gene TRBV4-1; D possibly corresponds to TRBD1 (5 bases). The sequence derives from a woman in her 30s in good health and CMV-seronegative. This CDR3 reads CASSQAREGRVGEQFF. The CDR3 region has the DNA TGCGCCAGCAGCCAAGCTAGGGAAGGCAGGGTCGGTGAGCAGTTCTTC.